What follows are 28 T cell receptor beta chains derived from one specimen sequenced in a study of cytomegalovirus exposure and HLA in healthy donors. The PCR had 60 Vbeta and 13 Jbeta primers. Libraries were prepared by immunoSEQ multiplex PCR; TCRdb keeps only in-frame clonotypes and omits some of them. The profile shows about 150,000 clones, about 70% of them singletons. Sequenced: PBMCs. These receptors all stem from a woman aged 40-49 years in good health and CMV-seronegative.

The chain couples TRBV7-9 to TRBJ2-1; the match to TRBD2 covers 11 bases. This CDR3 comprises 14 residues. Germline CDR1 reads SEHNR; CDR2 reads FQNEAQ (reference sequence). J lost 10 bases, V lost 6 bases, and 8 bases had no gene match. CDR3 protein: CASRELAGVGEQFF. CDR3 DNA sequence: TGTGCCAGCAGGGAACTAGCGGGAGTAGGCGAGCAGTTCTTC.

This chain connects TRBV19 to TRBJ2-3, with 9 bases fitting TRBD2. The CDR3 covers 15 residues. Looked up from germline, CDR1 is LNHDA and CDR2 is SQIVND (reference sequence). Unmatched junction bases numbered 6, after V lost 8 bases and J lost 0 bases. CDR3 sequence reads: CASGAGGRSTDTQYF. CDR3 nucleotides: TGTGCCAGTGGAGCGGGGGGCCGTAGCACAGATACGCAGTATTTT.

The V and J genes are TRBV5-4 and TRBJ2-2; 9 bases map to TRBD2. J lost 5 bases, V lost 4 bases, and 15 bases had no gene match. The CDR3 contains 18 residues. CDR1 and CDR2 from the germline V gene are SGHNT and YYREEE (reference sequence). CDR3 nucleotides: TGTGCCAGCAGCGCTAAAACAGGGGCTAGCGGGGTAACCGGGGAGCTGTTTTTT. This sequence encodes CASSAKTGASGVTGELFF.

V is TRBV25-1 and J is TRBJ2-7, with 10 nucleotides matching TRBD1. The germline V gene has CDR1 MGHDK and CDR2 SYGVNS. This CDR3 is built from 15 residues. The V gene end was trimmed by 2 bases and the J gene end by 3 bases; junction bases not matched to a gene: 4. The chain's CDR3 is CASSETGTGDYEQYF. As DNA, the CDR3 is TGTGCCAGCAGTGAAACCGGGACAGGGGACTACGAGCAGTACTTC.

The chain uses TRBV5-4 and TRBJ1-6; 7 bases match TRBD1. The CDR3 has 15 amino acids. Germline V gene sequence: CDR1 SGHNT, CDR2 YYREEE (reference sequence). J gave up 10 bases and V 4 bases, and 11 bases lay outside the gene matches. CDR3: CASSIQTGHSSPLHF. CDR3 in DNA: TGTGCCAGCAGCATACAGACAGGGCACAGCTCACCCCTCCACTTT.

The DNA of the CDR3 is TGTGCCAGCAGTTACTCGACGCGGGGGGGACCCTACGAGCAGTACTTC. This gives the protein CASSYSTRGGPYEQYF. This rearrangement joins TRBV6-6 to TRBJ2-7; 9 positions match TRBD2. The CDR3 runs to 16 residues. Germline CDR1 MNHNY, CDR2 SVGAGI (reference sequence). Unmatched junction bases numbered 5, after V lost 0 bases and J lost 2 bases.

CDR3 residues: CAISGTGTFNTGELFF. The CDR3 DNA is TGTGCCATCAGTGGTACCGGGACATTTAACACCGGGGAGCTGTTTTTT. The chain links TRBV10-3 to TRBJ2-2, with D possibly TRBD1 on 6 matching bases. Germline lookup yields CDR1 ENHRY and CDR2 SYGVKD. Trimming removed 4 bases from V and 2 bases from J, with 14 bases in between. The CDR3 sequence is 16 residues long.

This clone showed up just a few times. The V and J genes are TRBV29-1 and TRBJ1-5; D might be TRBD1 (5 bases). CDR3 length: 18 residues. Germline V lookup: CDR1 SQVTM, CDR2 ANQGSEA. Trimming removed 0 bases from V and 0 bases from J, with 18 bases in between. Written as DNA, the CDR3 is TGCAGCGTTGAAGAATGTATTGTGGGGCTCCCTAGCAATCAGCCCCAGCATTTT. Residues: CSVEECIVGLPSNQPQHF.

The rearrangement links TRBV2 to TRBJ1-6; 8 bases map to TRBD1. CDR1 is SNHLY, CDR2 FYNNEI, per germline. The J segment lost 7 bases and the V segment lost 8 bases, leaving 4 bases of the junction unmatched. CDR3 size: 13 residues. The CDR3 here is CASGGQVNSPLHF. The CDR3 nucleotides read TGTGCCAGCGGGGGACAGGTGAATTCACCCCTCCACTTT.

V and J are TRBV2 and TRBJ1-2; D gene uncertain. Per the germline V gene, CDR1 is SNHLY and CDR2 is FYNNEI. The CDR3 has 14 residues. Deletions cut 5 bases from V and 6 bases from J, with 16 bases between. CDR3 in amino acids: CASSFLTEYHGYTF. The CDR3 coding sequence is TGTGCCAGCAGTTTTCTGACTGAGTACCATGGCTACACCTTC.

Comments on this clone: A read error may produce the germline difference seen at one junction end. This chain joins TRBV5-4 and TRBJ2-3; 8 nucleotides align to TRBD1. Germline values: CDR1 SGHNT, CDR2 YYREEE (reference sequence). The CDR3 runs 14 residues. The CDR3 is CASTLAGGLDTQYF. The DNA of the CDR3 is TGTGCCAGCACCTTGGCAGGGGGCTTAGATACGCAGTATTTT.

The V gene is TRBV27, the J gene TRBJ1-4; D not certain. The CDR3 totals 15 residues. Germline V gives CDR1 MNHEY, CDR2 SMNVEV (reference sequence). V was shortened by 3 bases and J by 0 bases, with 8 bases between the two germline ends. As DNA, the CDR3 is TGTGCCAGCAGTTTTACGGTCGCAACTAATGAAAAACTGTTTTTT. It yields the protein CASSFTVATNEKLFF.

This chain uses TRBV4-2 with TRBJ1-6; TRBD1 is a possible D gene (5 bases). Germline V gene data show CDR1 as LGHNA and CDR2 as YNFKEQ. The CDR3 is 16 residues long. Trimming left V 0 bases short and J 7 bases short, with 13 bases between. The CDR3 loop reads CASSQDKGLLNSPLHF. CDR3 bases: TGTGCCAGCAGCCAAGATAAGGGACTTCTCAATTCACCCCTCCACTTT.

This sequence joins TRBV7-9 and TRBJ2-2; no definite D call. Germline V gives CDR1 SEHNR, CDR2 FQNEAQ (reference sequence). The CDR3 has 12 residues. Trimming cost V 4 bases and J 5 bases, with 5 bases left between them. CDR3 protein: CASSSTTGELFF. DNA for the CDR3: TGTGCCAGCAGCTCCACTACCGGGGAGCTGTTTTTT.

In its sample, this clone was seen once. The chain has TRBV4-1 and TRBJ1-2; maybe TRBD1 (5 bases). CDR1 and CDR2 (germline): MGHRA, YSYEKL. Trimming cost V 2 bases and J 7 bases, with 17 bases left between them. The CDR3 spans 15 residues. In DNA, the CDR3 is TGCGCCAGCAGCCAACCCACAGGCGGGATAGGTGGCTACACCTTC. It encodes CASSQPTGGIGGYTF.

The genes are TRBV12-1 and TRBJ1-1. TRBV12-1 is a documented pseudogene. CDR3 size: 15 residues. In DNA form, the CDR3 reads TGTGCCAGCAGCTCTGGACTGTTGGAGAACACTGAAGCTTTCTTT. It codes for CASSSGLLENTEAFF.

The genes are TRBV2 and TRBJ1-5; D is unclear. Trimming stripped 7 bases from V and 2 bases from J, with 12 bases between. Germline loops: CDR1 SNHLY, CDR2 FYNNEI. This CDR3 spans 14 amino acids. CDR3 amino acids: CASTGDRGNQPQHF. For the CDR3, the DNA is TGTGCCAGCACCGGGGATCGCGGCAATCAGCCCCAGCATTTT.

This chain links TRBV6-5 with TRBJ2-2; TRBD1 is a possible D gene (5 bases). Germline CDR1 is MNHEY and CDR2 is SVGAGI. V lost 2 bases to trimming and J lost 6 bases, with 7 bases between them. This CDR3 spans 13 amino acids. Here the CDR3 DNA reads TGTGCCAGCAGTTACGAAGGGGCCGGGGAGCTGTTTTTT. This codes for CASSYEGAGELFF.

The chain carries TRBV7-9 and TRBJ1-1; TRBD1 agrees at 8 bases. The CDR3 is made up of 18 amino acids. The ends lost 6 bases at V and 3 bases at J; junction bases unmatched: 18. Germline V gives CDR1 SEHNR, CDR2 FQNEAQ (reference sequence). The CDR3, as DNA: TGTGCCAGCAGTGGACAGGGTATTTCCCCGTCTACCTACACTGAAGCTTTCTTT. Amino acid sequence: CASSGQGISPSTYTEAFF.

The chain has TRBV23-1 and TRBJ1-5; 8 bases are shared with TRBD1. TRBV23-1 is an ORF, and what it does is uncertain. The CDR3 spans 15 residues. Trimming took 6 bases from V and 5 from J; bases not matched to a gene: 9. In nucleotides, the CDR3 is TGCGCCAGCAGCCCTGGGACAGGAGACGATCAGCCCCAGCATTTT. Protein sequence: CASSPGTGDDQPQHF.

The rearrangement joins TRBV7-9 to TRBJ1-5; the match to TRBD1 covers 7 bases. The V segment lost 4 bases and the J segment 1 base; nucleotides outside the gene matches: 7. This CDR3 region has 16 residues. The V gene's germline CDR1 is SEHNR and CDR2 FQNEAQ (reference sequence). CDR3 coding DNA: TGTGCCAGCAGCTCTGACAGGGTAAGAAGCAATCAGCCCCAGCATTTT. Protein product: CASSSDRVRSNQPQHF.

V gene TRBV27 combines with J gene TRBJ2-5; perhaps TRBD2 as D (5 bases). The end of the DNA fits TRBJ2-7 better, so the J call may be wrong. Per the germline V gene, CDR1 is MNHEY and CDR2 is SMNVEV (reference sequence). The CDR3 loop spans 13 amino acids. This CDR3 reads CASSVGVDYEQYF. CDR3 bases: TGTGCCAGCAGTGTCGGGGTCGACTACGAGCAGTACTTC.

CDR3 nucleotide sequence: TGTGCCAGCAGCCTAGACCGCCCGGGCGTTAGCGTCGGGGAGCTGTTTTTT. The encoded protein is CASSLDRPGVSVGELFF. The chain employs TRBV7-9 and TRBJ2-2; TRBD2 is a possible D gene (5 bases). This CDR3 is 17 amino acids long. V lost 5 bases, J lost 7 bases, and 23 bases lay in between. Germline assignment: CDR1 SEHNR and CDR2 FQNEAQ (reference sequence).

In this sample, this clone turned up a few times. V usage is TRBV19 and J usage is TRBJ1-6, with D possibly matching TRBD1 (5 bases). CDR1 is LNHDA, CDR2 SQIVND, per germline (reference sequence). The CDR3 contains 15 residues. Trimming removed 4 bases at V and 10 bases at J, with 17 bases between. This CDR3 is CASSNRQPLSSPLHF. The CDR3, as DNA: TGTGCCAGTAGTAACCGACAGCCGTTGTCCTCACCCCTCCACTTT. The full variable domain, rest sourced from reference TRBV19 and TRBJ1-6, is DGGITQSPKYLFRKEGQNVTLSCEQNLNHDAMYWYRQDPGQGLRLIYYSQIVNDFQKGDIAEGYSVSREKKESFPLTVTSAQKNPTAFYLCASSNRQPLSSPLHFGNGTRLTVT.

This clone was counted only a few times. This chain joins TRBV27 and TRBJ2-7, with 8 bases aligning to TRBD1. The germline CDR1 and CDR2 sequences are MNHEY and SMNVEV (reference sequence). The trim removed 5 bases at V and 3 bases at J, leaving 6 bases unmatched. This CDR3 spans 14 amino acids. CDR3: CASSIRDRNYEQYF. In nucleotides, the CDR3 is TGTGCCAGCAGTATTCGGGACAGGAACTACGAGCAGTACTTC.

This clone has just a few counts. CDR3 bases: TGTGCCAGCAGTTCCCTTAAGCGGGGAACAGATACGCAGTATTTT. It specifies CASSSLKRGTDTQYF. The chain joins TRBV28 to TRBJ2-3, with TRBD2 matching over 7 bases. The junction had 7 bases not matched to a gene; V was cut back by 4 bases and J by 3 bases. Germline V gives CDR1 MDHEN, CDR2 SYDVKM. CDR3 length: 15 amino acids.

This clone was seen once. V gene TRBV2 combines with J gene TRBJ1-1, with 10 bases aligning to TRBD1. Per germline, CDR1 SNHLY and CDR2 FYNNEI. The CDR3 spans 16 residues. Losses at the gene ends were 3 bases for V and 5 bases for J; bases not matched to a gene: 9. The CDR3 sequence is CASSDIRQGANTEAFF. CDR3 sequence (DNA): TGTGCCAGCAGTGATATTCGACAGGGGGCCAATACTGAAGCTTTCTTT.

The chain joins TRBV11-3 to TRBJ1-2; TRBD1 aligns across 11 bases. V trimming: 8 bases; J trimming: 4 bases; junction bases outside the gene matches: 18. CDR1 SGHNT and CDR2 YENEEA come from the germline V gene. The CDR3 has 18 residues. The DNA for the CDR3 is TGTGCCAGCGCCCAAGGACAGGGGGCAACCCTGCCTTCCTATGGCTACACCTTC. Residues: CASAQGQGATLPSYGYTF.